The 19 T cell receptor beta chains in this list originate from one sample, sequenced in a study of blood T cells in healthy people across ages. Using a J-beta primer mix together with a sample-barcoded 5' primer, a second PCR was run for about 7 to 12 cycles. TCRdb used MiXCR to reprocess the 5' RACE reads, holding one entry per CDR3 protein. The table shows about 1.1 million distinct CDR3 sequences, with around two fifths occurring only once. Sequencing was carried out using blood. All receptors derive from a man aged 18 to 30 in good health.

This clonotype has more than one count but fewer than ten. The chain recombines TRBV4-2 with TRBJ2-3; D gene uncertain. There are 15 residues in the CDR3. Germline assignment: CDR1 LGHNA and CDR2 YNFKEQ. V was shortened by 1 base and J by 5 bases, with 13 bases between the two germline ends. The CDR3 DNA reads TGTGCCAGCAGCCAAGGGGTGCTAGTTCAAGATACGCAGTATTTT. Translating gives CASSQGVLVQDTQYF.

The gene calls are TRBV2 and TRBJ2-1, with 10 positions matching TRBD1. V lost 2 bases, J lost 4 bases, and 5 bases stayed unmatched. CDR3 length: 16 amino acids. Per the germline V gene, CDR1 is SNHLY and CDR2 is FYNNEI. The CDR3 loop is CASSETRTGGYNEQFF. CDR3 DNA: TGTGCCAGCAGTGAAACCAGGACAGGGGGATACAATGAGCAGTTCTTC.

The J gene is TRBJ2-7, the V gene TRBV6-6; possibly TRBD2 for D (5 bases). This CDR3 has 14 amino acids. With 6 bases removed from V and 3 bases from J, the gap between germline ends came to 15 bases. Germline V lookup: CDR1 MNHNY, CDR2 SVGAGI (reference sequence). The DNA of the CDR3 is TGTGCCAGCAGCCCTCGGGGAATCGACTACGAGCAGTACTTC. It translates to CASSPRGIDYEQYF.

This rearrangement joins TRBV5-1 to TRBJ1-4; 7 nucleotides line up with TRBD1. The CDR3 is 14 residues long. The trim removed 4 bases at V and 5 bases at J, leaving 5 bases unmatched. Germline V gene lookup returns CDR1 SGHRS and CDR2 YFSETQ. CDR3 loop: CASSPGQQNEKLFF. The CDR3 nucleotides read TGCGCCAGCAGCCCGGGACAGCAGAATGAAAAACTGTTTTTT.

The chain combines TRBV7-9 with TRBJ2-7; possibly TRBD1 or TRBD2 for D (6 bases each). Deletions cut 0 bases from V and 7 bases from J, with 13 bases between. The germline V gene encodes CDR1 SEHNR and CDR2 FQNEAQ (reference sequence). This CDR3 is 14 amino acids long. The CDR3 DNA is TGTGCCAGCAGCTTAGCGGGGGGCATCGATGAGCAGTACTTC. Its translation is CASSLAGGIDEQYF.

This chain connects TRBV7-8 to TRBJ2-5; a weak D match, TRBD1 (5 bases). The CDR3 loop spans 15 amino acids. V lost 5 bases and J lost 5, with 18 bases in between. Germline CDR1 reads SGHVS; CDR2 reads FQNEAQ. This chain's CDR3 is CASSPVAQGVETQYF. The DNA of the CDR3 is TGTGCCAGCAGCCCGGTGGCACAAGGGGTTGAGACCCAGTACTTC.

The chain employs TRBV20-1 and TRBJ1-2; D is perhaps TRBD1 (5 bases). The CDR3 contains 13 residues. Germline V gene data show CDR1 as DFQATT and CDR2 as SNEGSKA (reference sequence). CDR3 bases: TGCACCTCGGGTGGGGCGTCGGCCTATGGCTACACCTTC. Translated: CTSGGASAYGYTF.

The chain links TRBV2 to TRBJ1-2; 7 nucleotides agree with TRBD1. The germline CDR1 and CDR2 sequences are SNHLY and FYNNEI. CDR3 length equals 14 residues. V shed 4 bases and J 6 bases; nucleotides not matched to a gene: 8. The CDR3 sequence: CASSGEGQENGYTF. As DNA, the CDR3 is TGTGCCAGCAGTGGGGAAGGACAGGAGAATGGCTACACCTTC.

The rearrangement links TRBV20-1 to TRBJ2-1; 9 bases line up with TRBD2. With 2 bases clipped from V and 4 bases from J, the junction kept 3 bases outside the gene matches. Germline CDR1 reads DFQATT; CDR2 reads SNEGSKA (reference sequence). The CDR3 loop spans 14 amino acids. The CDR3 protein is CSARRLAEYNEQFF. The DNA of the CDR3 is TGCAGTGCTAGACGACTAGCGGAATACAATGAGCAGTTCTTC.

This clonotype occurred many times. The rearrangement joins TRBV5-1 to TRBJ2-3; 9 bases are a match to TRBD2. The V and J ends lost 4 bases and 5 bases, in that order; junction bases with no gene match: 8. Germline loops: CDR1 SGHRS, CDR2 YFSETQ. The CDR3 totals 15 residues. The CDR3 here is CASSQTSGPGDTQYF. In nucleotides, the CDR3 is TGCGCCAGCAGCCAGACTAGCGGCCCCGGAGATACGCAGTATTTT.

The sample holds a few counts of this clonotype. V usage is TRBV7-2 and J usage is TRBJ2-3; D may be TRBD1 (5 bases). From germline, CDR1 is SGHTA and CDR2 FQGNSA. The germline V and J ends were trimmed by 1 base and 4 bases, with 15 bases remaining between them. The CDR3 spans 16 residues. The CDR3 bases are TGTGCCAGCAGCTTAGTTTCTAGGGGATCAGCAGATACGCAGTATTTT. Translating gives CASSLVSRGSADTQYF.

The V and J genes are TRBV6-1 and TRBJ2-5; 7 bases are a match to TRBD1. The germline CDR1 and CDR2 sequences are MNHNS and SASEGT. The trim removed 5 bases at V and 0 bases at J, leaving 12 bases unmatched. The CDR3 covers 17 residues. DNA for the CDR3: TGTGCCAGCAGTAGTCGTCCGGGACAGCCGTACCAAGAGACCCAGTACTTC. Protein sequence: CASSSRPGQPYQETQYF.

The chain couples TRBV2 to TRBJ1-2, with D uncertain. Germline lookup yields CDR1 SNHLY and CDR2 FYNNEI. The CDR3 covers 10 residues. DNA of the CDR3: TGTGCTACGAGAGCGAGTGGCTACACCTTC. This codes for CATRASGYTF.

This clonotype was seen more than once but under ten times. This chain joins TRBV6-1 and TRBJ1-1, with TRBD1 as a possible D gene (5 bases). With 7 bases removed from V and 3 bases from J, the gap between germline ends came to 18 bases. The CDR3 spans 15 residues. Germline values: CDR1 MNHNS, CDR2 SASEGT. The CDR3 loop reads CASTNFPRADTEAFF. The CDR3 nucleotides are TGTGCCAGCACCAATTTCCCCAGGGCAGACACTGAAGCTTTCTTT.

A remark on this clonotype: With a much larger clone just one base away, this may be a read error. The J gene is TRBJ2-1, the V gene TRBV29-1; tentative D call: TRBD1 (6 bases). Between the trimmed V and J ends, which lost 0 bases and 5 bases, there was a span of 14 bases. From germline, CDR1 is SQVTM and CDR2 ANQGSEA. The CDR3 loop spans 15 amino acids. The CDR3 here is CSVEDRDNYNNEQFF. For the CDR3, the DNA is TGCAGCGTTGAAGATAGGGACAACTACAACAATGAGCAGTTCTTC.

A remark on this clonotype: Relative to the germline gene, one junction end is altered; a read error may explain this. The J gene is TRBJ1-5, the V gene TRBV6-6, with TRBD1 matching 7 bases. The CDR3 sequence is 15 residues long. Germline CDR1 reads MNHNY; CDR2 reads SVGAGI (reference sequence). The CDR3: CATLAGTVSNRPQHF. For the CDR3, the DNA is TGTGCCACTCTTGCCGGGACAGTTAGCAATCGGCCCCAGCATTTT.

The chain carries TRBV30 and TRBJ2-1; TRBD2 matches at 8 bases. Germline loops: CDR1 GTSNPN, CDR2 SVGIG (reference sequence). V dropped 0 bases and J dropped 6; count of bases not matched to a gene: 4. CDR3 length: 14 residues. The CDR3 DNA is TGTGCCTGGAGTGTATCAGCGGGGGTCAATGAGCAGTTCTTC. Amino acids: CAWSVSAGVNEQFF.

The chain links TRBV4-3 to TRBJ2-7; tentatively, D is TRBD2 (6 bases). V dropped 1 base and J dropped 2 bases, with 18 bases sitting between them. CDR1 is LGHNA, CDR2 YSLEER, per germline. This CDR3 has 17 residues. CDR3 in amino acids: CASSQGLEAGTAYEQYF. For the CDR3, the DNA is TGCGCCAGCAGCCAAGGGTTGGAGGCTGGGACTGCCTACGAGCAGTACTTC.

The table lists this clonotype with many counts. This chain connects TRBV29-1 to TRBJ2-3, with TRBD1 as a possible D gene (5 bases). Trimming removed 4 bases at V and 6 bases at J, with 14 bases between. CDR3 length: 13 residues. The germline gives CDR1 SQVTM, CDR2 ANQGSEA. CDR3 DNA: TGCAGCGTTGGGCAGGGTATACATGATACGCAGTATTTT. This gives the protein CSVGQGIHDTQYF.